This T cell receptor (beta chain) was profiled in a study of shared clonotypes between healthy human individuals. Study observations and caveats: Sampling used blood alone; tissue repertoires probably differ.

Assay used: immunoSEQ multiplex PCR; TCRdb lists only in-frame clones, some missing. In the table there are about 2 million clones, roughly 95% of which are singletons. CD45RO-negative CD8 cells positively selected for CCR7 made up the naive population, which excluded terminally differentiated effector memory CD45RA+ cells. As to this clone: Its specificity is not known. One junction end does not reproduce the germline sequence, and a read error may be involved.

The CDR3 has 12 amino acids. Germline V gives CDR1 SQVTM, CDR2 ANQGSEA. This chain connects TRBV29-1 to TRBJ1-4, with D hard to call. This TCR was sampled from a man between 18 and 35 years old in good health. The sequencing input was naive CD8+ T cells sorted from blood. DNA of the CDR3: TGCAGCGCTGAAGATTTTCCTGAAAAACTGTTTTTT. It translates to CSAEDFPEKLFF.